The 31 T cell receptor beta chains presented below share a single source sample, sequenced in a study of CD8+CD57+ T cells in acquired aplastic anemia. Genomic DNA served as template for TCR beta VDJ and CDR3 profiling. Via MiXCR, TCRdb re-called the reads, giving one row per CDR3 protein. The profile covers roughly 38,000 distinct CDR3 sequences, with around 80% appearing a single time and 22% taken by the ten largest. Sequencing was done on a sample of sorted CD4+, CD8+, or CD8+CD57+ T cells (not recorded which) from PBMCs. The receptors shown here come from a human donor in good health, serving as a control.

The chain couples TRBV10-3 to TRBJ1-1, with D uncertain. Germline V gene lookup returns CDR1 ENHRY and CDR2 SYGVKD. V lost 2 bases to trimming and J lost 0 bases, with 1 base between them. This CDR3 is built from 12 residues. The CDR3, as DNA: TGTGCCATCAGTGAGATGAACACTGAAGCTTTCTTT. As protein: CAISEMNTEAFF.

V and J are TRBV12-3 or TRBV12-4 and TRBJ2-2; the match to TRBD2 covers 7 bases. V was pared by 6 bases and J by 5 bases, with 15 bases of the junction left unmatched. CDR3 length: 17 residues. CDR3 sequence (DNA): TGTGCCAGCAGGGGGGGTCCCGGGGCGGGAGCGACCGGGGAGCTGTTTTTT. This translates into CASRGGPGAGATGELFF.

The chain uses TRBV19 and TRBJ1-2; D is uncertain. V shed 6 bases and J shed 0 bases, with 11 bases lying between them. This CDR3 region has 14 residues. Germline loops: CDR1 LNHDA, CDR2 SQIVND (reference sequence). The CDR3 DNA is TGTGCCAGTAGGAAGGACGGAGCTAACTATGGCTACACCTTC. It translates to CASRKDGANYGYTF.

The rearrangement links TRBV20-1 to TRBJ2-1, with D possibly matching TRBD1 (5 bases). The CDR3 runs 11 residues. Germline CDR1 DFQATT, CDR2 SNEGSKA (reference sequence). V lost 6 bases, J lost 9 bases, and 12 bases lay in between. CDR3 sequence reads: CSASRVGEQFF. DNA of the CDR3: TGCAGTGCCAGCAGGGTCGGTGAGCAGTTCTTC.

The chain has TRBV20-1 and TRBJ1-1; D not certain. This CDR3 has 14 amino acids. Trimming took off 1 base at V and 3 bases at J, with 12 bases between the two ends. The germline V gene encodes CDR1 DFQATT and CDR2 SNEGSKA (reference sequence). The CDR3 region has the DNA TGCAGTGCTAGAGGCACAGAGTTGGACACTGAAGCTTTCTTT. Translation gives CSARGTELDTEAFF.

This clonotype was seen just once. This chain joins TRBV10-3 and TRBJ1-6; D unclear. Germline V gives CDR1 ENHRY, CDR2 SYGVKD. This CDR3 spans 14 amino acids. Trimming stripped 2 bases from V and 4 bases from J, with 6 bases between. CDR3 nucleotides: TGTGCCATCAGTGAGGTGGATTATAATTCACCCCTCCACTTT. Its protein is CAISEVDYNSPLHF.

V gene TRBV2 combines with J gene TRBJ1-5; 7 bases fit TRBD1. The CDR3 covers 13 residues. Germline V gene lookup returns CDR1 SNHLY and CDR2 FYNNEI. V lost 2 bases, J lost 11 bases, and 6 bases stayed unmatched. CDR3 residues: CASSESTGAAQHF. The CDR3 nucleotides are TGTGCCAGCAGTGAATCAACAGGGGCGGCCCAGCATTTT.

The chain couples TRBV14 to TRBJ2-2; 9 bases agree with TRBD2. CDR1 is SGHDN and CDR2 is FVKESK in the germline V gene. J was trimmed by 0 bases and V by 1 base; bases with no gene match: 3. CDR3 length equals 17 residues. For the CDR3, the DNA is TGTGCCAGCAGCCAAGCCCGACTAGCGGCGAACACCGGGGAGCTGTTTTTT. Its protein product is CASSQARLAANTGELFF.

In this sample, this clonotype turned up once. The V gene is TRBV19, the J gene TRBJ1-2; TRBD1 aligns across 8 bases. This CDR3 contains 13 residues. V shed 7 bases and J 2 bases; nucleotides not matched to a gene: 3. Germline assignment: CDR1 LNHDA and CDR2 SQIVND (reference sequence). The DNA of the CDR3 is TGTGCCAGTACCCGGACAGGGAACTATGGCTACACCTTC. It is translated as CASTRTGNYGYTF.

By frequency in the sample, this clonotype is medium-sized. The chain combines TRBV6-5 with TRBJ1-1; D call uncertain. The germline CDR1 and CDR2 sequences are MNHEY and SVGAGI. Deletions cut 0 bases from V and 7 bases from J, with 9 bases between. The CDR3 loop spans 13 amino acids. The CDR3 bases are TGTGCCAGCAGTTACTCGTTATACAGTGAAGCTTTCTTT. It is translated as CASSYSLYSEAFF.

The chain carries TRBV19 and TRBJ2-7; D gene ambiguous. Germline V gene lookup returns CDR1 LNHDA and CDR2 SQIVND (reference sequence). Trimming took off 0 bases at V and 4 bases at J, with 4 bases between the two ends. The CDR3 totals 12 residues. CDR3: CASSIEGYEQYF. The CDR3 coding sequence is TGTGCCAGTAGTATAGAAGGGTACGAGCAGTACTTC.

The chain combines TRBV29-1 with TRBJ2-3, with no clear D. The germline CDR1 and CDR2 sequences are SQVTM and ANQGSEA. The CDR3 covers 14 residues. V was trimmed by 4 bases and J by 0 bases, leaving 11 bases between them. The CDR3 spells CSVGVARSTDTQYF. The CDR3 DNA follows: TGCAGCGTTGGTGTGGCCAGGAGCACAGATACGCAGTATTTT.

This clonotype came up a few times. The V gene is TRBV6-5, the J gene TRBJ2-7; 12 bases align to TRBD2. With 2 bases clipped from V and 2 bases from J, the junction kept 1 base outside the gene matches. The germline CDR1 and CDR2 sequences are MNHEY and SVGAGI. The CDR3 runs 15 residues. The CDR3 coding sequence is TGTGCCAGCAGTTACCGGACTAGCGGGACCTACGAGCAGTACTTC. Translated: CASSYRTSGTYEQYF.

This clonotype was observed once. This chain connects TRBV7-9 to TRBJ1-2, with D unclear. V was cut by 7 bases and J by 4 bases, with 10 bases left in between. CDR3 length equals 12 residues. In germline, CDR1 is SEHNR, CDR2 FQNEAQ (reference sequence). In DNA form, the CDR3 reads TGTGCCAGCAAACCGGGTCTCTATGGCTACACCTTC. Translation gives CASKPGLYGYTF. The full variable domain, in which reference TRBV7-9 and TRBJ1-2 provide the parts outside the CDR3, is DTGVSQNPRHKITKRGQNVTFRCDPISEHNRLYWYRQTLGQGPEFLTYFQNEAQLEKSRLLSDRFSAERPKGSFSTLEIQRTEQGDSAMYLCASKPGLYGYTFGSGTRLTVV.

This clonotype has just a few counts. DNA of the CDR3: TGCAGTGCTGGAACAAGGACTCAAGCTTTCTTT. Its protein product is CSAGTRTQAFF. V and J are TRBV20-1 and TRBJ1-1; D unclear. The V and J ends lost 5 bases and 9 bases respectively, with 13 bases between them. CDR1 and CDR2 from the germline V gene are DFQATT and SNEGSKA (reference sequence). The CDR3 sequence is 11 residues long.

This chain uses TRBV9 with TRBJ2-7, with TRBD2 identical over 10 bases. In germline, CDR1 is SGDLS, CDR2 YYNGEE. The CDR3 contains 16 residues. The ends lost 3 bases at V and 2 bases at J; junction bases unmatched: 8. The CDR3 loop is CASSAPASGGTYEQYF. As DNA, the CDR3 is TGTGCCAGCAGCGCTCCCGCTAGCGGGGGTACCTACGAGCAGTACTTC. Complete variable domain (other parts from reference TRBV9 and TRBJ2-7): DSGVTQTPKHLITATGQRVTLRCSPRSGDLSVYWYQQSLDQGLQFLIQYYNGEERAKGNILERFSAQQFPDLHSELNLSSLELGDSALYFCASSAPASGGTYEQYFGPGTRLTVT.

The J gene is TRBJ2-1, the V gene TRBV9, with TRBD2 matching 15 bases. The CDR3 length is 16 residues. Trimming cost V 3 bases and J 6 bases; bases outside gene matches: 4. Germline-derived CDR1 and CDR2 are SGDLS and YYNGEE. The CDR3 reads CASSGWTSGGANEQFF. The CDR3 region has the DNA TGTGCCAGCAGCGGCTGGACTAGCGGGGGGGCCAATGAGCAGTTCTTC.

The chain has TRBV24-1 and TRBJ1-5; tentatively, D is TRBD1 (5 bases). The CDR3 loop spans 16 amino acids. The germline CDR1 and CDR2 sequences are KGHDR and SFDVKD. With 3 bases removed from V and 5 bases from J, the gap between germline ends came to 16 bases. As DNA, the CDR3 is TGTGCCACCAGTGATCCTCGGCAGGGAAGGTATCAGCCCCAGCATTTT. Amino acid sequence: CATSDPRQGRYQPQHF.

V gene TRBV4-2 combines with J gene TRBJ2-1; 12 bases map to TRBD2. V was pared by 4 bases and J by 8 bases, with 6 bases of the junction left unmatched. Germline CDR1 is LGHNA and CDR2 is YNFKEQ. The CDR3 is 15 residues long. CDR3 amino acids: CASSLRTSGADEQFF. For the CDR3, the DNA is TGTGCCAGCAGCCTACGGACTAGCGGGGCGGATGAGCAGTTCTTC.

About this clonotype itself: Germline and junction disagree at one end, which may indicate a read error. The CDR3 protein is CASSDLGGSTDTQYF. CDR3 coding DNA: TGCGCCAGCAGTGACCTCGGGGGAAGCACAGATACGCAGTATTTT. The chain couples TRBV9 to TRBJ2-3; a possible D gene is TRBD2 (6 bases). CDR1 SGDLS and CDR2 YYNGEE come from the germline V gene. The CDR3 is made up of 15 amino acids.

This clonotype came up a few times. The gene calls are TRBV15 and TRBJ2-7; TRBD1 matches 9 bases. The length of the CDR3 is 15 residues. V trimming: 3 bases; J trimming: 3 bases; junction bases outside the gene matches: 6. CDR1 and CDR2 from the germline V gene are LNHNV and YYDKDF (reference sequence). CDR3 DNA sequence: TGTGCCACCAGCAGGAGACAGGGGGGAAACTACGAGCAGTACTTC. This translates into CATSRRQGGNYEQYF.

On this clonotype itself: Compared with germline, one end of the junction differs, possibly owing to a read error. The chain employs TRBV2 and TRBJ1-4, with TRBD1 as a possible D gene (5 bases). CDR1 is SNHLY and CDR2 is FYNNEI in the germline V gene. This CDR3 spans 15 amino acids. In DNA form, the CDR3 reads TGTGCCGGCAGGGAGGGAGGGGTGGGCGGTGAAAAACTGTTTTTT. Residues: CAGREGGVGGEKLFF.

In DNA, the CDR3 is TGTGCCACCAGCCTTGGGCGGGGGGCGAGGGAGCAGTACTTC. It translates to CATSLGRGAREQYF. The chain couples TRBV15 to TRBJ2-7; 8 bases align to TRBD2. This CDR3 comprises 14 residues. V trimming: 5 bases; J trimming: 7 bases; junction bases outside the gene matches: 10. In germline, CDR1 is LNHNV, CDR2 YYDKDF (reference sequence). Variable domain in full (rest from reference TRBV15 and TRBJ2-7): DAMVIQNPRYQVTQFGKPVTLSCSQTLNHNVMYWYQQKSSQAPKLLFHYYDKDFNNEADTPDNFQSRRPNTSFCFLDIRSPGLGDTAMYLCATSLGRGAREQYFGPGTRLTVT.

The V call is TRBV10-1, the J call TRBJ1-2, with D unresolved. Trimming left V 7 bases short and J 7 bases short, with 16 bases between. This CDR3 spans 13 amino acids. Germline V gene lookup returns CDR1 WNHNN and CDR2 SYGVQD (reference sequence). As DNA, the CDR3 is TGCGCCAGCACGATCGACCGGGGAGCTGGCTACACCTTC. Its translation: CASTIDRGAGYTF.

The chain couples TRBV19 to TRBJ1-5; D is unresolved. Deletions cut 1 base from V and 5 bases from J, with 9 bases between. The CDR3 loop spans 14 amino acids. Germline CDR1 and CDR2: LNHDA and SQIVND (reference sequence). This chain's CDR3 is CASSIVHTDQPQHF. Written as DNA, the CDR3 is TGTGCCAGTAGTATAGTGCATACCGATCAGCCCCAGCATTTT.

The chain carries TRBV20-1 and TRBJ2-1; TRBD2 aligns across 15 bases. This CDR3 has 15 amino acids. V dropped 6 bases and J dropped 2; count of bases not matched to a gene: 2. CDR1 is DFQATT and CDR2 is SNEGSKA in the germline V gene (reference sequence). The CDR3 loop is CSARTSGGAYNEQFF. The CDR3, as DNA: TGCAGTGCCCGGACTAGCGGGGGGGCCTACAATGAGCAGTTCTTC.

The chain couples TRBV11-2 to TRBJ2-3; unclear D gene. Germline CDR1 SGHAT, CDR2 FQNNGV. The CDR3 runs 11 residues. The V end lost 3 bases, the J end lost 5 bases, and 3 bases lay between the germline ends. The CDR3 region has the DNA TGTGCCAGCAGCTTTGAAGATACGCAGTATTTT. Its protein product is CASSFEDTQYF.

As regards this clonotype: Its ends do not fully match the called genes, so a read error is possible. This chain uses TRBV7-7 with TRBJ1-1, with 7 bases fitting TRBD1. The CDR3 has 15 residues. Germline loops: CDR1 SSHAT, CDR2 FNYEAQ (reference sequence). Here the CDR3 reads CASSPHTGDSTEAFF. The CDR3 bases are TGTGCTAGCAGCCCCCACACAGGGGATTCCACTGAAGCTTTCTTT.

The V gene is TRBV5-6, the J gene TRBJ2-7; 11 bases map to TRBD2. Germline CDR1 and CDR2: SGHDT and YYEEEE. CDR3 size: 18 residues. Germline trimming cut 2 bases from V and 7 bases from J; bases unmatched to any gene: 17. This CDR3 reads CASSFGSFSGRARGEQYF. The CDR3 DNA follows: TGTGCCAGCAGCTTCGGGTCGTTTAGCGGGAGGGCCAGGGGGGAGCAGTACTTC.

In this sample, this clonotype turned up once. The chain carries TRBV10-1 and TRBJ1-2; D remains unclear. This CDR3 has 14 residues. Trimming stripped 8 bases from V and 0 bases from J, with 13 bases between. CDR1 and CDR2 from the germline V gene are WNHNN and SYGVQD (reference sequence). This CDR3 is CASSSHITNYGYTF. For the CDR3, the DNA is TGCGCCAGCTCTTCTCATATCACTAACTATGGCTACACCTTC.

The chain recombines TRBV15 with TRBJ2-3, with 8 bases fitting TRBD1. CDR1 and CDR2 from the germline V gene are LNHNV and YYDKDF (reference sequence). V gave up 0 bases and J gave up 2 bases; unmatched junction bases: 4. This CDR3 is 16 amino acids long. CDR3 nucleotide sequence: TGTGCCACCAGCAGAGATCAGGGGGCCTCCACAGATACGCAGTATTTT. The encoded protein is CATSRDQGASTDTQYF.